These 22 T cell receptor beta chains share one sample of origin, sequenced in a study of early T cells in non-severe SARS-CoV-2 infection. TCRdb re-called the 5' RACE reads with MiXCR, one entry per CDR3 protein. The sample carries 25,000 to 35,000 distinct CDR3 sequences, approximately 5.6% recorded once. The material sequenced was whole blood. Receptor source: an adult who was a healthcare worker with PCR-confirmed SARS-CoV-2 infection or an uninfected control (not recorded which).

J is TRBJ2-7 and V is TRBV3-1; D is uncertain. The CDR3 runs 12 residues. Germline V gene lookup returns CDR1 LGHDT and CDR2 YNNKEL (reference sequence). The ends were cut back, 1 base at V and 6 bases at J, with 7 bases in the middle. DNA for the CDR3: TGTGCCAGCAGCCAAGGAGGCCGCGAGCAGTACTTC. Its translation is CASSQGGREQYF.

A few counts support this clonotype. The chain employs TRBV11-1 and TRBJ2-1; 12 bases align to TRBD2. The CDR3 has 16 residues. The germline V gene encodes CDR1 SGHAT and CDR2 FQDESV (reference sequence). Losses at the gene ends were 5 bases for V and 6 bases for J; bases not matched to a gene: 8. In nucleotides, the CDR3 is TGTGCCAGCAGCGGGAGTGGACTAGCGGGATTCAATGAGCAGTTCTTC. Translation: CASSGSGLAGFNEQFF.

On this clonotype: This likely comes from a read error, as the CDR3 has no conserved phenylalanine or tryptophan at its end. The rearrangement links TRBV29-1 to TRBJ1-2, with 7 positions matching TRBD1. Germline V CDR1 and CDR2: SQVTM, ANQGSEA. There are 13 residues in the CDR3. Trimming took 4 bases from V and 4 from J; bases not matched to a gene: 6. The CDR3 DNA reads TGCAGCGTTGTACAGGGGAGCGTCTATGGCTACACCTCC. Its translation is CSVVQGSVYGYTS.

This clonotype was observed at least ten times. This chain joins TRBV11-3 and TRBJ1-4; the D is unclear. V lost 5 bases, J lost 8 bases, and 12 bases lay in between. Germline V lookup: CDR1 SGHNT, CDR2 YENEEA. This CDR3 is built from 13 residues. DNA for the CDR3: TGTGCCAGCAGCCCAAATTGGAGGGAAAAACTGTTTTTT. It encodes CASSPNWREKLFF.

The genes are TRBV9 and TRBJ2-3; 11 bases agree with TRBD2. Germline CDR1 and CDR2: SGDLS and YYNGEE. V was pared by 4 bases and J by 6 bases, with 13 bases of the junction left unmatched. The CDR3 is 17 residues long. CDR3 protein: CASSSGTSGSGRDTQYF. CDR3 nucleotides: TGTGCCAGCAGCTCAGGAACTAGCGGGAGTGGGCGGGATACGCAGTATTTT.

The chain carries TRBV5-4 and TRBJ1-1; D is possibly TRBD1 (5 bases). Trimming stripped 3 bases from V and 1 base from J, with 10 bases between. This CDR3 is built from 14 residues. Germline assignment: CDR1 SGHNT and CDR2 YYREEE (reference sequence). CDR3 residues: CASSYDRPNTEAFF. In DNA form, the CDR3 reads TGTGCCAGCAGCTACGACAGACCGAACACTGAAGCTTTCTTT.

This clonotype appeared a few times. DNA for the CDR3: TGTGCCAGCAGCCCCAAAACTGCGGACAATGAGCAGTTCTTC. Its protein is CASSPKTADNEQFF. The V gene is TRBV13, the J gene TRBJ2-1; no clear D. Per the germline V gene, CDR1 is PRHDT and CDR2 is FYEKMQ (reference sequence). The germline V and J ends were trimmed by 5 bases and 5 bases, with 13 bases remaining between them. There are 14 residues in the CDR3.

This clonotype is labeled as medium-sized. The chain combines TRBV2 with TRBJ2-3, with D unclear. CDR1 and CDR2 from the germline V gene are SNHLY and FYNNEI. V gave up 4 bases and J gave up 3 bases, with 2 bases separating them. This CDR3 is 11 amino acids long. CDR3 DNA sequence: TGTGCCAGCAGTGTGACAGATACGCAGTATTTT. This encodes CASSVTDTQYF.

The chain is built from TRBV7-9 and TRBJ1-5; D is ambiguous. Trimming cost V 0 bases and J 0 bases, with 3 bases left between them. The CDR3 is 14 residues long. Germline CDR1 SEHNR, CDR2 FQNEAQ (reference sequence). CDR3 amino acids: CASSLAASNQPQHF. The CDR3 DNA reads TGTGCCAGCAGCTTAGCAGCTAGCAATCAGCCCCAGCATTTT.

This chain uses TRBV6-2 or TRBV6-3 with TRBJ1-4; 7 bases align to TRBD1. The CDR3 consists of 15 residues. J was trimmed by 0 bases and V by 4 bases; bases with no gene match: 2. Per germline, CDR1 MNHEY and CDR2 SVGEGT. CDR3 sequence (DNA): TGTGCCAGCAGTTCCGGGACAGCAACTAATGAAAAACTGTTTTTT. This translates into CASSSGTATNEKLFF.

At least ten counts were recorded for this clonotype. The chain combines TRBV7-8 with TRBJ1-5; D unresolved. Trimming removed 0 bases at V and 3 bases at J, with 9 bases between. This CDR3 spans 15 amino acids. The germline gives CDR1 SGHVS, CDR2 FQNEAQ. For the CDR3, the DNA is TGTGCCAGCAGCTTAGCGTTGGCAGCCAATCAGCCCCAGCATTTT. It encodes CASSLALAANQPQHF.

This clonotype was counted at least ten times. The V and J genes are TRBV20-1 and TRBJ2-5, with D hard to call. V gave up 3 bases and J gave up 1 base, with 6 bases separating them. CDR3 size: 12 residues. Germline lookup yields CDR1 DFQATT and CDR2 SNEGSKA (reference sequence). The CDR3 sequence is CSASRSQETQYF. CDR3 coding DNA: TGCAGTGCTAGTAGGAGCCAAGAGACCCAGTACTTC.

The table lists this clonotype with many counts. For the CDR3, the DNA is TGTGCCAGCAGCACCGGGAGACGCACAAATCAGCCCCAGCATTTT. Translated: CASSTGRRTNQPQHF. The chain carries TRBV12-3 or TRBV12-4 and TRBJ1-5; D uncertain. V lost 6 bases to trimming and J lost 4 bases, with 16 bases between them. CDR3 length: 15 amino acids.

This clonotype was observed many times. V gene TRBV7-2 combines with J gene TRBJ2-2; 8 bases match TRBD2. Germline V gives CDR1 SGHTA, CDR2 FQGNSA. Germline trimming cut 8 bases from V and 6 bases from J; bases unmatched to any gene: 11. The CDR3 length is 15 residues. The CDR3 region is CASFITGLVSGELFF. CDR3 nucleotide sequence: TGTGCCAGCTTCATCACGGGACTAGTGTCCGGGGAGCTGTTTTTT.

This clonotype was recorded many times. The chain recombines TRBV11-2 with TRBJ2-6; a possible D gene is TRBD1 (5 bases). Trimming removed 8 bases from V and 0 bases from J, with 17 bases in between. CDR1 is SGHAT and CDR2 is FQNNGV in the germline V gene. This CDR3 region has 17 residues. The CDR3 DNA reads TGTGCCAGCGCGAGGAATGGGGCCAGCTCTGGGGCCAACGTCCTGACTTTC. Its protein product is CASARNGASSGANVLTF.

There are many counts of this clonotype. The chain recombines TRBV6-1 with TRBJ2-7; 12 bases line up with TRBD2. V lost 6 bases to trimming and J lost 2 bases; unmatched junction nucleotides: 5. The germline V gene has CDR1 MNHNS and CDR2 SASEGT. This CDR3 is 15 amino acids long. This CDR3 is CASRVTSGGPYEQYF. In nucleotides, the CDR3 is TGTGCCAGCAGAGTGACTAGCGGGGGACCCTACGAGCAGTACTTC.

The chain joins TRBV28 to TRBJ1-4; D remains unclear. The V gene's germline CDR1 is MDHEN and CDR2 SYDVKM. V lost 3 bases, J lost 9 bases, and 11 bases lay in between. The CDR3 is 13 amino acids. CDR3 nucleotides: TGTGCCAGCAGTTTCCCAGGAACTCAAAAACTGTTTTTT. Protein sequence: CASSFPGTQKLFF.

This clonotype was detected many times. This chain connects TRBV28 to TRBJ1-6; 10 bases are shared with TRBD1. With V trimmed by 3 bases and J by 9 bases, 5 bases remained unmatched. Germline CDR1 MDHEN, CDR2 SYDVKM. This CDR3 is 15 amino acids long. The CDR3 DNA reads as TGTGCCAGCAGTTTTTATCGACAGGGGGCTTCACCCCTCCACTTT. Its translation: CASSFYRQGASPLHF. Full variable domain (outside the CDR3, taken from reference TRBV28 and TRBJ1-6): DVKVTQSSRYLVKRTGEKVFLECVQDMDHENMFWYRQDPGLGLRLIYFSYDVKMKEKGDIPEGYSVSREKKERFSLILESASTNQTSMYLCASSFYRQGASPLHFGNGTRLTVT.

This sequence joins TRBV12-3 or TRBV12-4 and TRBJ2-2, with a tentative D call TRBD1 (6 bases). This CDR3 is built from 15 residues. Trimming removed 7 bases at V and 5 bases at J, with 17 bases between. For the CDR3, the DNA is TGTGCCAGCAACCTACAGGGCCGGCGGACCGGGGAGCTGTTTTTT. Translation gives CASNLQGRRTGELFF.

The chain recombines TRBV18 with TRBJ1-5; the D gene is possibly TRBD1 (6 bases). The ends were cut back, 6 bases at V and 1 base at J, with 7 bases in the middle. This CDR3 is built from 13 residues. The germline CDR1 and CDR2 sequences are KGHSH and LQKENI. The CDR3 bases are TGTGCCAGCTCGGACAGAAGCAATCAGCCCCAGCATTTT. Its translation: CASSDRSNQPQHF.

This chain joins TRBV6-5 and TRBJ1-3; tentative D call: TRBD1 (6 bases). CDR1 and CDR2 (germline): MNHEY, SVGAGI. V shed 6 bases and J shed 2 bases, with 14 bases lying between them. The CDR3 contains 15 residues. The CDR3 is CASSRTRGTGNTIYF. As DNA, the CDR3 is TGTGCCAGCAGCAGAACCAGGGGCACTGGAAACACCATATATTTT.

This clonotype was seen more than once but under ten times. This rearrangement joins TRBV28 to TRBJ2-7, with 10 bases that match TRBD2. The CDR3 sequence is 16 residues long. V lost 2 bases and J lost 0; bases outside the gene matches: 4. CDR1 and CDR2 (germline): MDHEN, SYDVKM. The CDR3 sequence is CASSLRGTSASYEQYF. CDR3 bases: TGTGCCAGCAGTTTACGCGGGACTAGCGCCTCCTACGAGCAGTACTTC.